This T cell receptor beta chain was profiled in a study of blood T cell repertoires in COVID-19. As for the study in general: T cells, B-cell-depleted T cells, or PBMCs provided the cDNA or gDNA that served as material.

The repertoire was sequenced with immunoSEQ multiplex PCR; TCRdb's copy has only in-frame clones and lacks some. This table has 85,000 to 120,000 clones, more than 75% appearing once. CDR3 size: 16 residues. The ends lost 1 base at V and 3 bases at J; junction bases unmatched: 6. Germline V gene data show CDR1 as LGHDT and CDR2 as YNNKEL (reference sequence). Material: peripheral blood. This receptor was identified in a human donor in a cohort sampled during active COVID-19. The chain recombines TRBV3-1 (or the pseudogene TRBV3-2) with TRBJ1-1; 9 nucleotides match TRBD1. CDR3 in DNA: TGTGCCAGCAGCCAAGCAGGGACAGGGAGGGACACTGAAGCTTTCTTT. It translates to CASSQAGTGRDTEAFF.